The clone carrying this TCR beta chain showed up many times. The data stem from a study of read filtering for tumor transcriptome and immune sequencing. The CDR3 covers 14 residues. Germline V lookup: CDR1 MDHEN, CDR2 SYDVKM. Trimming took 5 bases from V and 8 from J, leaving 16 bases between them. This library used roughly 370 ng RNA and molecular barcoded adaptors spanning alpha/delta and beta/gamma chains. TCRdb redid the calling of the reads with MiXCR, one entry per CDR3 protein. The sample comprises about 39,000 distinct CDR3 sequences, around an eighth of which are singletons, and less than 9% rests with the top ten.

The TCR was taken from a donor aged 40 or over with multiple myeloma. This sequence joins TRBV28 and TRBJ1-5; perhaps TRBD1 as D (6 bases). The specimen was a population of CD138-negative cells sorted from bone marrow. The CDR3 sequence is CASSPPQGIKPQHF. The CDR3 DNA is TGTGCCAGCAGTCCCCCCCAGGGGATAAAGCCCCAGCATTTT.